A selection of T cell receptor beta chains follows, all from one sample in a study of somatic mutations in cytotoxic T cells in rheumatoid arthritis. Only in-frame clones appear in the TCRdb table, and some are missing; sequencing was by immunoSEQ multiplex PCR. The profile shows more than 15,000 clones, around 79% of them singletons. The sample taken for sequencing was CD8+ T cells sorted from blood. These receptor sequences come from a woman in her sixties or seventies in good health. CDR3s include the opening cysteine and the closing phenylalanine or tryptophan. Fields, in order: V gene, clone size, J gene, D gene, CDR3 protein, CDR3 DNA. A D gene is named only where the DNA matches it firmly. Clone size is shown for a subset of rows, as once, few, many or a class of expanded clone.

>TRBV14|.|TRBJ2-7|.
CASSQGRRVEQYF
TGTGCCAGCAGCCAAGGGAGGCGGGTCGAGCAGTACTTC
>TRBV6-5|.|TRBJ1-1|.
CASSPGGGTEAFF
TGTGCCAGCAGTCCGGGAGGGGGCACTGAAGCTTTCTTT
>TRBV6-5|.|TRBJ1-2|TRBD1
CASSYAVGGAGYGYTF
TGTGCCAGCAGTTACGCGGTAGGGGGCGCCGGCTATGGCTACACCTTC
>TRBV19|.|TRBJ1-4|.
CASSPEGVRITEKLFF
TGTGCCAGTAGTCCAGAGGGAGTTCGGATTACTGAAAAACTGTTTTTT
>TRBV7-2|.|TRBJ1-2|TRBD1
CASSLVQGGMDGYTF
TGTGCCAGCAGCTTAGTACAGGGGGGGATGGATGGCTACACCTTC
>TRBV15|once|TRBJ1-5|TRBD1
CATSTSRDRGQRQPQHF
TGTGCCACCAGCACAAGCCGGGACAGGGGGCAGCGTCAGCCCCAGCATTTT
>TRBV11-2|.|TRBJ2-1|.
CASSSLRGFLNNEQFF
TGTGCCAGCAGCTCCCTCAGGGGATTCCTAAACAATGAGCAGTTCTTC
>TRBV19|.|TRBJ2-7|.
CASIYEQYF
TGTGCCAGCATTTACGAGCAGTACTTC
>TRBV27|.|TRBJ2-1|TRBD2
CASSSLAGGRSEQFF
TGTGCCAGCAGTTCTCTAGCGGGAGGGCGTAGTGAGCAGTTCTTC
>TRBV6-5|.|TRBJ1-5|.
CASSLEGGHQPQHF
TGTGCCAGCAGTTTGGAGGGGGGCCATCAGCCCCAGCATTTT
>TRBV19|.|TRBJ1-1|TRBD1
CASSIRTGSMNTEAFF
TGTGCCAGTAGTATCCGGACAGGTAGTATGAACACTGAAGCTTTCTTT
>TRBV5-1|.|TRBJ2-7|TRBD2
CASSSPAGGGSYEQYF
TGCGCCAGCAGCTCCCCAGCGGGGGGCGGCTCCTACGAGCAGTACTTC
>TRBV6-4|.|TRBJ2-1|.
CASSERAGSYNEQFF
TGTGCCAGCAGCGAGCGGGCGGGCTCCTACAATGAGCAGTTCTTC
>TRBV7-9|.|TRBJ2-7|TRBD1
CASSLEGALSSYEQYF
TGTGCCAGCAGCTTAGAGGGGGCCCTTAGCTCCTACGAGCAGTACTTC
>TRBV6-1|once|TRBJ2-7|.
CASSVATGISLALSYEQYF
TGTGCCAGCAGTGTAGCCACCGGGATTTCACTAGCCCTTTCCTACGAGCAGTACTTC
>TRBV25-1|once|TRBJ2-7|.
CASSESGGYEQYF
TGTGCCAGCAGTGAAAGTGGGGGTTACGAGCAGTACTTC
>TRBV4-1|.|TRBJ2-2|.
CASSQETWISVTGELFF
TGCGCCAGCAGCCAAGAGACCTGGATTTCGGTGACCGGGGAGCTGTTTTTT
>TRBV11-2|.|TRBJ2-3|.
CASSLGGDTQYF
TGTGCCAGCAGCTTAGGAGGGGATACGCAGTATTTT
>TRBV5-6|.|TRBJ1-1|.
CASSLGRGNPNTEAFF
TGTGCCAGCAGCTTGGGGCGGGGGAATCCCAACACTGAAGCTTTCTTT
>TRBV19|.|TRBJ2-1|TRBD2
CASTPGGDFFSNEQFF
TGTGCCAGTACCCCGGGAGGGGACTTCTTCTCCAATGAGCAGTTCTTC
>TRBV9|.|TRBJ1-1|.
CASSVDRWGGTEAFF
TGTGCCAGCAGCGTAGACAGGTGGGGAGGCACTGAAGCTTTCTTT
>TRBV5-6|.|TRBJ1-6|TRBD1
CASSLQGDNSPLHF
TGTGCCAGCAGCCTTCAGGGGGACAATTCACCCCTCCACTTT
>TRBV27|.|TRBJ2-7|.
CASSLGYEGGEQYF
TGTGCCAGCAGTTTAGGGTACGAAGGGGGGGAGCAGTACTTC
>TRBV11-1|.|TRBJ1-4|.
CASSLSDAVDGEKLFF
TGTGCCAGCAGCTTATCAGATGCGGTGGACGGTGAAAAACTGTTTTTT
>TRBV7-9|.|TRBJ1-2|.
CASSQTVGYTF
TGTGCCAGCAGCCAGACAGTTGGCTACACCTTC
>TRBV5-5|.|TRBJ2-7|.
CASSPVPNYEQYF
TGTGCCAGCAGCCCCGTCCCAAACTACGAGCAGTACTTC
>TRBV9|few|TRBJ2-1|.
CASSVDPDGNNEQFF
TGTGCCAGCAGCGTAGACCCTGACGGCAACAATGAGCAGTTCTTC
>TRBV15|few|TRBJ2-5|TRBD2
CATSNQDGGKTQYF
TGTGCCACCAGCAACCAGGACGGGGGGAAGACCCAGTACTTC
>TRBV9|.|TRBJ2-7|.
CASSVDYEQYF
TGTGCCAGCAGCGTAGACTACGAGCAGTACTTC
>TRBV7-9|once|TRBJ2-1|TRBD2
CASRGGGADEQFF
TGTGCCAGCAGGGGCGGGGGGGCCGATGAGCAGTTCTTC
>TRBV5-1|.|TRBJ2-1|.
CASRSDSYNEQFF
TGCGCCAGCAGATCGGACAGTTACAATGAGCAGTTCTTC